Sequencing of this T cell receptor beta chain was carried out in a study of T-cell reconstitution after alpha-beta-depleted transplantation in children. At least ten counts were recorded for this clonotype. This sample's TCRbeta library carried unique molecular identifier barcodes. TCRdb re-called the PCR reads with MiXCR, one entry per CDR3 protein. The sample includes hundreds of thousands of distinct CDR3 sequences, roughly 10% of them seen just once. The source was PBMCs from the stem cell graft donor, collected from the stem cell graft. The clonotype comes from a human donor who donated a stem cell graft to a child with acute lymphoblastic leukemia.

The CDR3, as DNA: TGTGCCAGCAGCCAAGCATCTTGGGGCAATCAGCCCCAGCATTTT. Encoded protein: CASSQASWGNQPQHF. This chain uses TRBV3-1 with TRBJ1-5; unclear D gene. This CDR3 contains 15 residues. The V gene's germline CDR1 is LGHDT and CDR2 YNNKEL (reference sequence). V lost 1 base to trimming and J lost 2 bases, with 9 bases between them.